The entry below gives a single T cell receptor beta chain sequence along with its context. In its sample, this clonotype was seen many times. The antigen it recognizes is unknown. Base quality data are lacking; no much larger clone is found one base away. Germline trimming: 2 bases from V, 3 bases from J; junction bases outside gene matches: 10. In the germline V gene (reference sequence), CDR1 corresponds to MNHEY and CDR2 to SMNVEV. The CDR3, from cysteine to phenylalanine, totals 19 residues. Kept here is only the CDR3 DNA, which spans 57 bases and is read in frame from base 1. The time point label on this specimen signifies: pre-sensitization, week 0. In the paper's terms, the treatment or condition label means: therapeutic diphenylcyclopropenone sensitization with weekly scalp DPC. At each patch-test visit, blood was drawn before the patch test was applied. Patients were considered eligible if aged 18 to 70, diagnosed with alopecia and deemed suitable for DPC therapy, and patients were excluded if pregnant. Unfractionated whole blood was collected in Tempus Blood RNA tubes, and total RNA was extracted from that blood.

This sample was taken from a study of human T cells and chemical hapten exposure (dated by TCRdb to the early 2020s). At the level of the whole study: For sensitization, 2% DPC in acetone was applied to a roughly 2 cm by roughly 2 cm area of upper inner arm skin. Patch tests used Finn chambers with 0.01% DPC on the upper back, scored after 6 days by International Contact Dermatitis Research Group standards. Libraries were pooled for sequencing, and variation in per-sample TCR yields was attributed mainly to small differences in library volumes within the pool. Throughout the study period of 20 to 25 weeks, patients also received therapeutic DPC doses to the scalp every week. Blood was sampled from patients pre-sensitization (week 0) and at 2, 6 and about 24 weeks after DPC sensitization. Roughly 30 alopecia patients gave blood for TCR sequencing at one to four time points (pre-sensitization, 2, 6 and 24 weeks). This study followed changes in the peripheral blood TCR repertoire in vivo during primary and secondary sensitization of alopecia patients to the hapten diphenylcyclopropenone (DPC). Alopecia areata with under or over 50% scalp involvement, alopecia totalis and alopecia universalis were represented in the patient cohort, which was mostly female. Overall study results and their limits: Repeated subsampling changed both the strength of the expansion versus patch-test correlation and the threshold at which that correlation became significant. No change with DPC sensitization was found in the number of TCRs above 1 in 1000 frequency, and no evidence of global repertoire structure alterations was found. Compared with pre-sensitization or healthy control sets, expanded TCRs formed significantly more large CDR3 similarity clusters, which is consistent with antigen-driven responses. Because all patients had alopecia, a presumed autoimmune disease, the immune response of the patients might differ from that of healthy individuals. A positive correlation was found between the number of PT1 expanded TCRs and patch test score, with significance reached at thresholds 8, 16 and 32 but not 4.

The library was made by RACE. TCRdb records NextSeq 500 as the sequencer. During library preparation, unique molecular identifiers were attached to individual cDNA molecules so that TCRs could be counted quantitatively and reproducibly. Both TCR alpha and TCR beta chains were sequenced from each blood RNA sample. The source study handled its data this way. Samples had a median of approximately 96,000 TCRs, with a range from about 23,224 to 700,000. The Decombinator software suite was used to annotate the V, J and CDR3 of the TCR reads. For PS versus PT1 abundance plots, all samples were subsampled to the same number of TCRs (28,000). TCRs were defined as expanded if absent before sensitization and observed at least eight times at the 2-week time point. The public reads were reprocessed in TCRdb via fastp at Q25 and MiXCR, keeping in-frame beta chains. Each entry merges the rows of one CDR3 protein and shows their most common DNA and genes. The V and J calls and clone size come from TCRdb's table, not from the authors' own analysis. The sample table records some 400,000 distinct CDR3 sequences; roughly 5% of these occur just once. The ten largest clones add up to roughly 2.6% of the sample.

The rearrangement combines TRBV27 with TRBJ2-5; 15 bases in the middle match TRBD2. The sequence derives from a woman aged 45-65 years with alopecia areata. Some clones in this sample may be carry-over from other donors' samples. The source was whole blood, collected in connection with sensitization to the hapten diphenylcyclopropenone (DPC). The CDR3 region has the sequence CASSLHGLAGGPEEETQYF. The bases read TGTGCCAGCAGTTTACATGGACTAGCGGGAGGGCCGGAGGAAGAGACCCAGTACTTC.